These T cell receptor beta chains were read from a single sample in a study of blood T cell repertoires in COVID-19. Assay: immunoSEQ multiplex PCR; the TCRdb copy retains only in-frame clones and omits some. The sample lists 100,000 or so clones, approximately 80% occurring once. The sequenced material came from peripheral blood. All receptors derive from a human donor in a cohort sampled during active COVID-19. Each CDR3 is given with its conserved first and last residue. The D gene is left open where the match is weak. Where a row states a size, it is once, few, many or the class of an expanded clone; other rows omit it.

D gene,V gene,clone size,J gene,CDR3 DNA,CDR3 protein
TRBD1,TRBV5-4,NA,TRBJ2-4,TGTGCCAGCAGCACCGGACAGGGGAGTTGGAACATTCAGTACTTC,CASSTGQGSWNIQYF
TRBD1,TRBV27,NA,TRBJ2-3,TGTGCCAGCAGTGGAAAAGGACAGGCGACGCGAGATACGCAGTATTTT,CASSGKGQATRDTQYF
NA,TRBV29-1,NA,TRBJ2-5,TGCAGCGTTGAAGATAGGAGGGGCGGGGAGACCCAGTACTTC,CSVEDRRGGETQYF
TRBD2,TRBV28,NA,TRBJ2-7,TGTGCCAGCAGCCAGCCAGCGGGGACCACCTACGAGCAGTACTTC,CASSQPAGTTYEQYF
NA,TRBV27,NA,TRBJ1-1,TGTGCCAGCAGGGACTTTTTCGGGGCTTTCTTT,CASRDFFGAFF
NA,TRBV11-2,NA,TRBJ2-2,TGTGCCAGCAGCTTATTTACCGGGGGGAACACCGGGGAGCTGTTTTTT,CASSLFTGGNTGELFF
NA,TRBV7-9,NA,TRBJ2-7,TGTGCCAGCAGCTTAGGGCGATTGACAAACGAGCAGTACTTC,CASSLGRLTNEQYF
TRBD2,TRBV11-3,NA,TRBJ2-1,TGTGCCAGCAGCTTTGGTGCTAGCGGGGGGGCGTCGCAGTTCTTC,CASSFGASGGASQFF
NA,TRBV11-2,NA,TRBJ2-1,TGTGCCAGCAGCTTAGTCGGGTCTTCCTACAATGAGCAGTTCTTC,CASSLVGSSYNEQFF
NA,TRBV18,NA,TRBJ1-3,TGTGCCAGCTCACCCCAGGGCCCGAACTCTGGAAACACCATATATTTT,CASSPQGPNSGNTIYF
TRBD1,TRBV7-8,few,TRBJ1-2,TGTGCCAGCAGCTTACTCAGACAGGGAGACTATGGCTACACCTTC,CASSLLRQGDYGYTF
TRBD1,TRBV28,NA,TRBJ1-2,TGTGCCAGCAGCCACGCCGGACAGGGGTCTAACTATGGCTACACCTTC,CASSHAGQGSNYGYTF
TRBD1,TRBV3-1/TRBV3-2,NA,TRBJ1-5,TGTGCCAGCAGCCAAGGGACAGGGGTGAGCAATCAGCCCCAGCATTTT,CASSQGTGVSNQPQHF
TRBD2,TRBV5-6,NA,TRBJ2-5,TGTGCCAGCAGCTTGGCCTCTAGCGGGGGGGTAGAGACCCAGTACTTC,CASSLASSGGVETQYF
NA,TRBV7-3,NA,TRBJ1-1,TGTGCCAGCAGCTTATACAGATACACTGAAGCTTTCTTT,CASSLYRYTEAFF
TRBD1,TRBV13,few,TRBJ2-7,TGTGCCAGCAGCTTGACCCGGATAGGACAGGTGAAGAACGAGCAGTACTTC,CASSLTRIGQVKNEQYF
NA,TRBV6-1,NA,TRBJ1-2,TGTGCCAGCAGTGAAATCGTGGGCTACACCTTC,CASSEIVGYTF
NA,TRBV7-9,NA,TRBJ2-1,TGTGCCAGCAGCTCACGGGGGGCAACCTACAATGAGCAGTTCTTC,CASSSRGATYNEQFF
TRBD2,TRBV7-9,once,TRBJ2-3,TGTGCCAGCAGAGCTAGCGGGGCTAGCACAGATACGCAGTATTTT,CASRASGASTDTQYF
NA,TRBV2,NA,TRBJ2-1,TGTGCCAGCAGTGAGGGGACATATTACAATGAGCAGTTCTTC,CASSEGTYYNEQFF
TRBD2,TRBV11-3,NA,TRBJ2-1,TGTGCCAGCAGCTTAGGAGTGACTAGCGGGGCCTACAATGAGCAGTTCTTC,CASSLGVTSGAYNEQFF
NA,TRBV13,few,TRBJ2-7,TGTGCCAGCAGCTCCCTCCGACAGAGAGGATACGAGCAGTACTTC,CASSSLRQRGYEQYF
TRBD1,TRBV27,NA,TRBJ1-6,TGTGCCAGCAGTTTGATACAGGGGGGGTCCTATAATTCACCCCTCCACTTT,CASSLIQGGSYNSPLHF
TRBD1,TRBV7-2,once,TRBJ2-2,TGTGCCAGCAGCCCCGGGACAGGGTTGGGCGGGGAGCTGTTTTTT,CASSPGTGLGGELFF
NA,TRBV3-1/TRBV3-2,NA,TRBJ1-3,TGTGCCAGCAGCCTTCAGACTCTCACTGCCTCTGGAAACACCATATATTTT,CASSLQTLTASGNTIYF
NA,TRBV11-2,NA,TRBJ2-1,TGTGCCAGCAGCTTATACGCAGGGGCCTACAATGAGCAGTTCTTC,CASSLYAGAYNEQFF
NA,TRBV24-1,NA,TRBJ2-5,TGTGCCACCAGTGCTCATCGGGAATTGGGGGAGACCCAGTACTTC,CATSAHRELGETQYF
NA,TRBV29-1,NA,TRBJ1-2,TGCAGCGTTGAAGTTAACGGGGGCTACACCTTC,CSVEVNGGYTF
TRBD1,TRBV9,NA,TRBJ1-3,TGTGCCAGCAGCGCCCTTGGGACAGCCACTGGAAACACCATATATTTT,CASSALGTATGNTIYF
NA,TRBV7-3,NA,TRBJ1-2,TGTGCCAGCAGCTTAGGGCCAGGTTCCTATGGCTACACCTTC,CASSLGPGSYGYTF
NA,TRBV2,NA,TRBJ2-2,TGTGCCAGCAGCGGAACAGGGATGACCGGGGAGCTGTTTTTT,CASSGTGMTGELFF
NA,TRBV2,NA,TRBJ2-1,TGTGCCAGCAGTCAGGACTCCTACAATGAGCAGTTCTTC,CASSQDSYNEQFF
NA,TRBV12-3/TRBV12-4,NA,TRBJ1-2,TGTGCCAGCAGTTCGCTCGGCGGAGGAGGGTACACCTTC,CASSSLGGGGYTF
NA,TRBV6-5,NA,TRBJ1-1,TGTGCCAGCACAAGGAACCCGGGACAGAACACTGAAGCTTTCTTT,CASTRNPGQNTEAFF
TRBD1,TRBV2,NA,TRBJ1-5,TGTGCCAGCAGTGGACAGGGAAGCGGTGGCCAGCCCCAGCATTTT,CASSGQGSGGQPQHF
TRBD1,TRBV7-3,NA,TRBJ1-6,TGTGCCAGCAGCTTGACAGGGGCCGGCTATAATTCACCCCTCCACTTT,CASSLTGAGYNSPLHF
NA,TRBV4-1,once,TRBJ2-7,TGCGCCAGCAGCAGGCAGGCGAGCTACGAGCAGTACTTC,CASSRQASYEQYF
TRBD2,TRBV19,NA,TRBJ2-7,TGTGCCAGTAGTATGCCCTCTCCGGGAGGCTACGAGCAGTACTTC,CASSMPSPGGYEQYF
NA,TRBV6-1,NA,TRBJ1-3,TGTGCCAGCAGTGAATATGGGGCGCGAGGAAACACCATATATTTT,CASSEYGARGNTIYF
NA,TRBV6-6,NA,TRBJ1-2,TGTGCCAGCAGTTACTCGAGTGGGGGGTTTAACTATGGCTACACCTTC,CASSYSSGGFNYGYTF
TRBD1,TRBV20-1,few,TRBJ1-2,TGCAGTGCTAGGGGACAGGCTGGGATCACCTTC,CSARGQAGITF
NA,TRBV6-4,NA,TRBJ2-2,TGTGCCAGCAGTGCGCACCCCCAGGGGCGTAACGGGGAGCTGTTTTTT,CASSAHPQGRNGELFF
NA,TRBV27,NA,TRBJ1-2,TGTGCCAGCAGTCTGGGGAGGGCGGACTATGGCTACACCTTC,CASSLGRADYGYTF
NA,TRBV7-6,NA,TRBJ2-7,TGTGCCAGCAGCCTGATCGGGACATCCGAAGTCTACGAGCAGTACTTC,CASSLIGTSEVYEQYF
TRBD1,TRBV5-8,NA,TRBJ1-5,TGTGCCAGCAGCCCGACAGGGGGTGGCAATCAGCCCCAGCATTTT,CASSPTGGGNQPQHF
TRBD2,TRBV9,NA,TRBJ2-3,TGTGCCAGCAGCGTAGGAAGCGGGGGGGTCACAGATACGCAGTATTTT,CASSVGSGGVTDTQYF
TRBD1,TRBV10-3,NA,TRBJ2-1,TGTGCCATCAGTGCCCCGGACAGGGGACCCTACAATGAGCAGTTCTTC,CAISAPDRGPYNEQFF
NA,TRBV13,NA,TRBJ2-7,TGTGCCAGCAGCCCTCAGGGGGGCTCCTACGAGCAGTACTTC,CASSPQGGSYEQYF
NA,TRBV3-1/TRBV3-2,NA,TRBJ1-1,TGTGCCAGCTCGAGGGCTGGGCGGACTGAAGCTTTCTTT,CASSRAGRTEAFF
TRBD1,TRBV6-6,NA,TRBJ2-7,TGTGCCAGCGGAACCGGGACAGCCTACGAGCAGTACTTC,CASGTGTAYEQYF
TRBD1,TRBV30,NA,TRBJ2-7,TGTGCCTGGAGTGTAGACAGGGCCTACGAGCAGTACTTC,CAWSVDRAYEQYF
NA,TRBV3-1/TRBV3-2,NA,TRBJ2-7,TGTGCCAGCAGCAACAGGGTTAACGAGCAGTACTTC,CASSNRVNEQYF
NA,TRBV19,medium-sized,TRBJ2-1,TGTGCCAGTAGTATGGGACTTGAGCAGTTCTTC,CASSMGLEQFF
NA,TRBV19,few,TRBJ2-6,TGTGCCAGTAGTTGGAGACGCTCTGGGGCCAACGTCCTGACTTTC,CASSWRRSGANVLTF
NA,TRBV5-6,NA,TRBJ2-1,TGTGCCAGCAGCTTGGAAGTTAGGAGCTCCTACAATGAGCAGTTCTTC,CASSLEVRSSYNEQFF
NA,TRBV19,NA,TRBJ2-3,TGTGCCAGTAAGGGGTGGGCGGGGGCAACAGATACGCAGTATTTT,CASKGWAGATDTQYF
TRBD1,TRBV6-5,NA,TRBJ1-2,TGTGCCAGCATGCGAGGACAGGTCATCGATGACTACACCTTC,CASMRGQVIDDYTF
TRBD1,TRBV5-4,NA,TRBJ2-1,TGTGCCAGCAGCTTGAGACAGGGCTTCAATGAGCAGTTCTTC,CASSLRQGFNEQFF
NA,TRBV2,NA,TRBJ1-5,TGTGCCAGCAGAAAGAGTAACAGATTCAATCAGCCCCAGCATTTT,CASRKSNRFNQPQHF